This TCR beta chain was documented in a study of T cell repertoires in cytomegalovirus infection. Study-level information: Evidence of both CMV infection and a matching HLA type came from public TCR beta signatures. Findings and limits, study-wide: CMV-specific HLA-C-restricted TCR beta clonotypes dominated the ex vivo response.

CDR3 length: 16 amino acids. Trimming pared 6 bases from V and 7 bases from J, leaving 22 bases between. CDR1 is MNHEY, CDR2 SVGAGI, per germline. This clonotype was seen a few times. Its antigen is unknown. TCRdb redid the calling of the reads with MiXCR, one entry per CDR3 protein. Of 80,000 to 130,000 distinct CDR3 sequences listed, roughly a quarter were seen once; the top ten hold around 40%. The rearrangement links TRBV6-5 to TRBJ2-1; D perhaps matches TRBD2 (6 bases). Sequenced material: CD8+ T cells from PBMCs. The clonotype originates from a human donor in good health (CMV status not recorded). Some clones in this sample may be carry-over from other donors' samples. The CDR3 DNA sequence: TGTGCCAGCAGCCCCTCGCTGGGACTTAGTGAAAATGAGCAGTTCTTC. Its translation: CASSPSLGLSENEQFF.